This passage covers 31 T cell receptor beta chains from one sample sequenced in a study of control samples from healthy donors and cancer patients. Sequenced by immunoSEQ multiplex PCR; TCRdb stores in-frame clones only, minus some. The sample contains around 100,000 clones, around nine tenths of which appear only once. The sequencing sample was made of blood. Receptor source: a man aged 25 to 40 in good health.

This rearrangement joins TRBV4-1 to TRBJ2-3; D call uncertain. The germline gives CDR1 MGHRA, CDR2 YSYEKL. Trimming shortened V by 1 base and J by 6 bases, and 14 bases separated the two germline ends. The CDR3 totals 15 residues. The CDR3 spells CASSQVSDEGDTQYF. The CDR3 DNA reads TGCGCCAGCAGCCAAGTATCAGACGAAGGGGATACGCAGTATTTT.

This clone has a single count. This chain joins TRBV7-6 and TRBJ2-7; D is unresolved. V lost 1 base, J lost 0 bases, and 13 bases lay in between. Germline values: CDR1 SGHVS, CDR2 FNYEAQ. The CDR3 spans 16 residues. The CDR3 coding sequence is TGTGCCAGCAGCTTAGAGACTTTTTCAAGCTCCTACGAGCAGTACTTC. Amino acids: CASSLETFSSSYEQYF.

The gene calls are TRBV27 and TRBJ2-1; 15 nucleotides agree with TRBD2. Germline V gene data show CDR1 as MNHEY and CDR2 as SMNVEV (reference sequence). With 6 bases clipped from V and 9 bases from J, the junction kept 9 bases outside the gene matches. CDR3 size: 16 residues. CDR3 bases: TGTGCCAGCAGCTTGAGGACTAGCGGGAGGGCCAGTGAGCAGTTCTTC. As protein: CASSLRTSGRASEQFF.

The chain couples TRBV10-2 to TRBJ1-3; D possibly corresponds to TRBD1 (5 bases). Germline V gives CDR1 WSHSY, CDR2 SAAADI. V gave up 6 bases and J gave up 0 bases, with 12 bases separating them. This CDR3 has 15 amino acids. This CDR3 reads CASRQGQSSGNTIYF. Written as DNA, the CDR3 is TGCGCCAGCAGGCAGGGTCAGAGCTCTGGAAACACCATATATTTT.

The V and J genes are TRBV7-2 and TRBJ2-1; no reliable D call. The V gene's germline CDR1 is SGHTA and CDR2 FQGNSA. The V gene lost 5 bases and the J gene lost 5 bases, with 4 bases spanning the gap. The length of the CDR3 is 11 residues. CDR3 sequence reads: CASSPHNEQFF. The DNA of the CDR3 is TGTGCCAGCAGCCCTCACAATGAGCAGTTCTTC. Together with reference TRBV7-2 and TRBJ2-1, the CDR3 gives the full variable domain: GAGVSQSPSNKVTEKGKDVELRCDPISGHTALYWYRQSLGQGLEFLIYFQGNSAPDKSGLPSDRFSAERTGGSVSTLTIQRTQQEDSAVYLCASSPHNEQFFGPGTRLTVL.

This clone was seen just once. The CDR3 nucleotides read TGTGCCAGTAAGTCCGTGGACAGCAACAATGAGCAGTTCTTC. Protein product: CASKSVDSNNEQFF. This chain links TRBV27 with TRBJ2-1; D is possibly TRBD1 (6 bases). The length of the CDR3 is 14 residues. Trimming left V 9 bases short and J 5 bases short, with 17 bases between. Germline V CDR1 and CDR2: MNHEY, SMNVEV (reference sequence).

The chain recombines TRBV15 with TRBJ2-7; the D gene could be TRBD1 or TRBD2 (5 bases each). Germline V gives CDR1 LNHNV, CDR2 YYDKDF (reference sequence). The CDR3 extends over 16 amino acids. V lost 5 bases and J lost 4, with 21 bases in between. As DNA, the CDR3 is TGTGCCACCAGCGACGGGGCGGAACCCGGTTCTTACGAGCAGTACTTC. This sequence encodes CATSDGAEPGSYEQYF.

The chain is built from TRBV7-2 and TRBJ1-6, with TRBD1 as a possible D gene (5 bases). Germline CDR1 is SGHTA and CDR2 is FQGNSA. V lost 2 bases and J 10 bases, leaving 15 bases between the germline ends. The CDR3 extends over 15 amino acids. As DNA, the CDR3 is TGTGCCAGCAGCTTACGGATCGGGACTTCCTCACCCCTCCACTTT. As protein: CASSLRIGTSSPLHF.

This chain uses TRBV29-1 with TRBJ2-2; 7 nucleotides match TRBD1. Germline V gene lookup returns CDR1 SQVTM and CDR2 ANQGSEA. The V segment lost 2 bases and the J segment 6 bases; nucleotides outside the gene matches: 6. CDR3 length: 14 amino acids. The DNA for the CDR3 is TGCAGCGTTGAATGGGGACAGTACCCCGGGGAGCTGTTTTTT. Protein: CSVEWGQYPGELFF.

V gene TRBV5-1 combines with J gene TRBJ1-1, with a possible D match to TRBD1 (5 bases). Germline CDR1 SGHRS, CDR2 YFSETQ. With 0 bases removed from V and 8 bases from J, the gap between germline ends came to 5 bases. The CDR3 loop spans 11 amino acids. DNA of the CDR3: TGCGCCAGCAGCTTGGGGGGCGAAGCTTTCTTT. Its protein product is CASSLGGEAFF.

This rearrangement joins TRBV14 to TRBJ1-4; D gene ambiguous. Trimming took off 1 base at V and 7 bases at J, with 13 bases between the two ends. Germline V gives CDR1 SGHDN, CDR2 FVKESK. This CDR3 has 15 residues. DNA of the CDR3: TGTGCCAGCAGCCAAGTAGCCGGGTATCTTGAAAAACTGTTTTTT. This codes for CASSQVAGYLEKLFF.

This clone was observed a single time. This sequence joins TRBV2 and TRBJ2-7; 10 bases map to TRBD1. The CDR3 has 14 amino acids. Germline V gives CDR1 SNHLY, CDR2 FYNNEI. V lost 7 bases to trimming and J lost 3 bases; unmatched junction nucleotides: 6. The CDR3 loop is CASTGGTGVYEQYF. Written as DNA, the CDR3 is TGTGCCAGCACGGGGGGGACAGGGGTCTACGAGCAGTACTTC.

The chain recombines TRBV27 with TRBJ2-2; D not resolved. The CDR3 is 12 residues long. The ends were cut back, 0 bases at V and 6 bases at J, with 2 bases in the middle. The germline CDR1 and CDR2 sequences are MNHEY and SMNVEV (reference sequence). This CDR3 is CASSLSAGELFF. In DNA, the CDR3 is TGTGCCAGCAGTTTATCGGCCGGGGAGCTGTTTTTT.

This clone was found once. V is TRBV5-1 and J is TRBJ2-1, with TRBD2 as a possible D gene (6 bases). With 3 bases removed from V and 3 bases from J, the gap between germline ends came to 13 bases. The CDR3 runs 15 residues. Germline V gives CDR1 SGHRS, CDR2 YFSETQ. CDR3 in DNA: TGCGCCAGCAGCTCCAGGGAGGTTGGCTACAATGAGCAGTTCTTC. Translated: CASSSREVGYNEQFF. Full variable domain (rest looked up from reference TRBV5-1 and TRBJ2-1): KAGVTQTPRYLIKTRGQQVTLSCSPISGHRSVSWYQQTPGQGLQFLFEYFSETQRNKGNFPGRFSGRQFSNSRSEMNVSTLELGDSALYLCASSSREVGYNEQFFGPGTRLTVL.

The chain links TRBV11-3 to TRBJ1-3; weak D call: TRBD1 (6 bases). The CDR3 runs to 14 residues. V lost 3 bases to trimming and J lost 4 bases, with 10 bases between them. Germline loops: CDR1 SGHNT, CDR2 YENEEA. DNA for the CDR3: TGTGCCAGCAGCTTCCAGGGGAGCGGAAACACCATATATTTT. This codes for CASSFQGSGNTIYF.

The chain has TRBV19 and TRBJ1-2, with unresolved D. Germline V gene data show CDR1 as LNHDA and CDR2 as SQIVND (reference sequence). V lost 6 bases and J 5 bases, leaving 13 bases between the germline ends. This CDR3 has 13 amino acids. DNA for the CDR3: TGTGCCAGTAGCCACCCCGCAGAATATGGCTACACCTTC. Encoded protein: CASSHPAEYGYTF.

This clone was seen only once. The chain is built from TRBV2 and TRBJ2-5; D is tentatively TRBD1 or TRBD2 (5 bases each). Germline V gives CDR1 SNHLY, CDR2 FYNNEI. This CDR3 contains 12 residues. Trimming left V 7 bases short and J 7 bases short, with 13 bases between. CDR3 bases: TGTGCCAGCAAGCCGGGACCGCCGACCCAGTACTTC. Translating gives CASKPGPPTQYF.

V and J are TRBV27 and TRBJ2-2; 7 bases agree with TRBD2. The germline CDR1 and CDR2 sequences are MNHEY and SMNVEV (reference sequence). V lost 6 bases to trimming and J lost 2 bases; unmatched junction nucleotides: 9. The CDR3 has 16 amino acids. CDR3 protein: CASRRAGSYNTGELFF. In nucleotides, the CDR3 is TGTGCCAGCAGAAGAGCGGGGAGCTATAACACCGGGGAGCTGTTTTTT.

The chain combines TRBV30 with TRBJ2-3, with 9 bases fitting TRBD2. This CDR3 region has 15 residues. V trimming: 2 bases; J trimming: 5 bases; junction bases outside the gene matches: 8. Germline loops: CDR1 GTSNPN, CDR2 SVGIG (reference sequence). The CDR3 bases are TGTGCCTGGAGTCCAATAGCGGGAGTGAAAGATACGCAGTATTTT. It translates to CAWSPIAGVKDTQYF.

This clone was seen only once. The V and J genes are TRBV4-1 and TRBJ1-4; D is ambiguous. The CDR3 sequence is 16 residues long. Looked up from germline, CDR1 is MGHRA and CDR2 is YSYEKL. V lost 4 bases and J 8 bases, leaving 20 bases between the germline ends. The chain's CDR3 is CASSRLTQPREEKLFF. CDR3 DNA: TGCGCCAGCAGCCGCCTCACCCAACCCCGGGAGGAAAAACTGTTTTTT.

This rearrangement joins TRBV6-5 to TRBJ2-7; 11 bases align to TRBD2. This CDR3 is 16 amino acids long. J gave up 0 bases and V 2 bases, and 3 bases lay outside the gene matches. Germline loops: CDR1 MNHEY, CDR2 SVGAGI. The CDR3 here is CASSYLAGGSSYEQYF. CDR3 sequence (DNA): TGTGCCAGCAGTTACCTAGCGGGAGGCTCCTCCTACGAGCAGTACTTC.

The V gene is TRBV11-3, the J gene TRBJ2-1; D unclear. Trimming stripped 3 bases from V and 10 bases from J, with 10 bases between. The CDR3 consists of 12 residues. Looked up from germline, CDR1 is SGHNT and CDR2 is YENEEA. For the CDR3, the DNA is TGTGCCAGCAGCTTTTTCTCTCCCGAGCAGTTCTTC. Translation: CASSFFSPEQFF. Supplemented by reference TRBV11-3 and TRBJ2-1, the full variable domain reads EAGVVQSPRYKIIEKKQPVAFWCNPISGHNTLYWYLQNLGQGPELLIRYENEEAVDDSQLPKDRFSAERLKGVDSTLKIQPAELGDSAVYLCASSFFSPEQFFGPGTRLTVL.

V usage is TRBV12-2 and J usage is TRBJ2-2; the table's TRBD1 call for D was not verified on the DNA. TRBV12-2 is termed a pseudogene. The CDR3 runs to 16 residues. In DNA form, the CDR3 reads TGTGCAAGTCGCTTCAGGACAGGTGCGAACACCGGGGAGCTGTTTTTT. Translated: CASRFRTGANTGELFF.

In nucleotides, the CDR3 is TGTGCCAGTGGACTAGCGGGAGGTAACTCTGGGGCCAACGTCCTGACTTTC. Protein: CASGLAGGNSGANVLTF. The chain combines TRBV19 with TRBJ2-6; 14 bases fit TRBD2. The CDR3 runs to 17 residues. With 8 bases clipped from V and 0 bases from J, the junction kept 3 bases outside the gene matches. CDR1 LNHDA and CDR2 SQIVND come from the germline V gene (reference sequence).

This clone showed up just a few times. This CDR3 is CASSQGTSGRSEAFF. The CDR3 DNA sequence: TGTGCCAGCAGCCAAGGAACAAGCGGCCGTTCTGAAGCTTTCTTT. This chain joins TRBV3-1 (or the pseudogene TRBV3-2) and TRBJ1-1, with D hard to call. Trimming left V 1 base short and J 6 bases short, with 15 bases between. The CDR3 runs 15 residues. The germline gives CDR1 LGHDT, CDR2 YNNKEL (reference sequence).

This chain links TRBV2 with TRBJ1-1, with D perhaps TRBD1 (6 bases). V was clipped by 9 bases and J by 6 bases, with 11 bases between them. This CDR3 comprises 11 residues. Looked up from germline, CDR1 is SNHLY and CDR2 is FYNNEI. CDR3 in DNA: TGTGCCAGTGACCGGGGGCCTGAAGCTTTCTTT. Encoded protein: CASDRGPEAFF. The variable domain in full, completed from reference TRBV2 and TRBJ1-1, reads EPEVTQTPSHQVTQMGQEVILRCVPISNHLYFYWYRQILGQKVEFLVSFYNNEISEKSEIFDDQFSVERPDGSNFTLKIRSTKLEDSAMYFCASDRGPEAFFGQGTRLTVV.

The chain is built from TRBV9 and TRBJ2-3; TRBD2 agrees at 9 bases. The length of the CDR3 is 16 residues. CDR1 and CDR2 from the germline V gene are SGDLS and YYNGEE. Trimming cost V 3 bases and J 2 bases; bases outside gene matches: 7. The CDR3 protein is CASSAPGTSLTDTQYF. The CDR3 DNA sequence: TGTGCCAGCAGCGCCCCCGGGACTAGCCTCACAGATACGCAGTATTTT.

The J gene is TRBJ1-4, the V gene TRBV27; unclear D gene. V was trimmed by 3 bases and J by 7 bases, leaving 12 bases between them. The CDR3 runs to 14 residues. The germline V gene has CDR1 MNHEY and CDR2 SMNVEV (reference sequence). Here the CDR3 DNA reads TGTGCCAGCAGTTTCTCCGGACGGATTGAAAAACTGTTTTTT. Translation: CASSFSGRIEKLFF.

V usage is TRBV20-1 and J usage is TRBJ1-6; D is ambiguous. Trimming cost V 3 bases and J 5 bases, with 8 bases left between them. This CDR3 has 13 residues. Germline V CDR1 and CDR2: DFQATT, SNEGSKA (reference sequence). The CDR3 spells CSASLGNNSPLHF. The CDR3 nucleotides are TGCAGTGCTAGTTTAGGGAATAATTCACCCCTCCACTTT.

This clone was recorded a few times. The chain is built from TRBV28 and TRBJ1-2; 7 bases are shared with TRBD1. The germline gives CDR1 MDHEN, CDR2 SYDVKM. J lost 4 bases, V lost 7 bases, and 21 bases had no gene match. There are 18 residues in the CDR3. This CDR3 is CASTELPRRGPRGYGYTF. CDR3 DNA: TGTGCCAGCACCGAGTTACCGCGTAGGGGGCCTAGGGGCTATGGCTACACCTTC.

The chain has TRBV30 and TRBJ2-3; D is unclear. Germline V CDR1 and CDR2: GTSNPN, SVGIG (reference sequence). The ends were cut back, 2 bases at V and 2 bases at J, with 11 bases in the middle. The CDR3 sequence is 14 residues long. As DNA, the CDR3 is TGTGCCTGGAGTCGGGCGGACCTCACAGATACGCAGTATTTT. As protein: CAWSRADLTDTQYF.